This entry is about one TCR beta chain. The antigen remains unidentified. These data come from a study of T cells in tuberculosis. Study information: Samples predate treatment or fall within its first 7 days. Broader study findings: Smaller alpha distances in active tuberculosis partly reflected shorter CDR3-alpha lengths. GEM motif frequencies gave 70% accuracy; the GMM repertoire gave about 90%.

Assay used: immunoSEQ multiplex PCR; TCRdb lists only in-frame clones, some missing. The sample lists tens of thousands of clones; around 92% were seen once. Looked up from germline, CDR1 is MNHEY and CDR2 is SMNVEV (reference sequence). This CDR3 has 14 amino acids. V lost 5 bases, J lost 6 bases, and 6 bases stayed unmatched. Indicated time point: new active TB diagnosis, blood taken before or within 7 days of starting treatment. Each donor contributed about 100,000 T cells on average, unsorted. The chain links TRBV27 to TRBJ1-2, with 10 bases identical to TRBD1. The source was PBMCs, collected at tuberculosis diagnosis. The clonotype originates from an adult with tuberculosis. Some clones in this sample may be carry-over from other donors' samples. The CDR3 bases are TGTGCCAGCAGTCCCCCCGGACAGGGGGATGGCTACACCTTC. Protein sequence: CASSPPGQGDGYTF.